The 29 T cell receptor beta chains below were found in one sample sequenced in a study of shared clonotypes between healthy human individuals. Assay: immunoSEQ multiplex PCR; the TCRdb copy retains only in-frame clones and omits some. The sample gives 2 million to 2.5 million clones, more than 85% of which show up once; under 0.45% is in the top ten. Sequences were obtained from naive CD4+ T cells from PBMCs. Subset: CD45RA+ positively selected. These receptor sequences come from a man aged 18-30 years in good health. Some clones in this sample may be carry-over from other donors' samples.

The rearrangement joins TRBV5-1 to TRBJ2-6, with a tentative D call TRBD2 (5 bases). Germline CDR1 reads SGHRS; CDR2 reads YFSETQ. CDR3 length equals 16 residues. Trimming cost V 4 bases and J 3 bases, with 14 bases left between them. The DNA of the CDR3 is TGCGCCAGCAGCCTTCTGCCCGGGGATGGGGCCAACGTCCTGACTTTC. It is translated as CASSLLPGDGANVLTF.

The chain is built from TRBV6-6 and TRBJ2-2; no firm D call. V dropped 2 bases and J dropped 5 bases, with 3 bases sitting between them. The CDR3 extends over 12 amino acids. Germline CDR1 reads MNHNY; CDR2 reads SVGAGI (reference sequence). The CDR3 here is CASSYRTGELFF. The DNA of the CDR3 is TGTGCCAGCAGTTACAGGACCGGGGAGCTGTTTTTT.

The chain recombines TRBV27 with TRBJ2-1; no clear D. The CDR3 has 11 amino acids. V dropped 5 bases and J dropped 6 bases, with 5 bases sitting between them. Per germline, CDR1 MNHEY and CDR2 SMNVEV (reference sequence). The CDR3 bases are TGTGCCAGCAGTGGCGGCAATGAGCAGTTCTTC. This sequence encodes CASSGGNEQFF.

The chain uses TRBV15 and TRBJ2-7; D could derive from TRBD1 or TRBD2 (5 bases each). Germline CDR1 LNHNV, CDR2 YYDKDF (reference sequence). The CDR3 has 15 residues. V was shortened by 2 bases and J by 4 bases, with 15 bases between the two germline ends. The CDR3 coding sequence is TGTGCCACCAGCAGACCCCGGGTGGGGGAATACGAGCAGTACTTC. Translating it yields CATSRPRVGEYEQYF.

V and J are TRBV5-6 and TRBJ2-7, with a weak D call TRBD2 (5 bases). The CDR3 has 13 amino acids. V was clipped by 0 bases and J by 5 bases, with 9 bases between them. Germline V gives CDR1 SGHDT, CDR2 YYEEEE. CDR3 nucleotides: TGTGCCAGCAGCTTGGCTCTGGGAGACGAGCAGTACTTC. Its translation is CASSLALGDEQYF.

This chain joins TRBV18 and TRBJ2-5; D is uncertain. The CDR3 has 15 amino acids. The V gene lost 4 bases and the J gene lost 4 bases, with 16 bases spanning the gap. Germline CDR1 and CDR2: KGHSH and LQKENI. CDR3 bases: TGTGCCAGCTCACTGACGGCGACGGGTGGAGAGACCCAGTACTTC. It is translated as CASSLTATGGETQYF.

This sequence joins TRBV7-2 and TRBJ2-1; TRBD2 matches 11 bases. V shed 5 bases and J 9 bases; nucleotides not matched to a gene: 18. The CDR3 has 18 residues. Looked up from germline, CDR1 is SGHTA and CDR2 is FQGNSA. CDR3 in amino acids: CASSPAPRTSGWDSEQFF. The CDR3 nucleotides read TGTGCCAGCAGCCCCGCCCCCCGGACTAGCGGGTGGGACAGTGAGCAGTTCTTC.

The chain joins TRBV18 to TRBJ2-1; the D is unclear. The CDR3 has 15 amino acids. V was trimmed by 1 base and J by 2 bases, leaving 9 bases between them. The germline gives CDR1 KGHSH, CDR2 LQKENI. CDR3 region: CASSPRRATYNEQFF. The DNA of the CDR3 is TGTGCCAGCTCACCACGCAGAGCCACCTACAATGAGCAGTTCTTC.

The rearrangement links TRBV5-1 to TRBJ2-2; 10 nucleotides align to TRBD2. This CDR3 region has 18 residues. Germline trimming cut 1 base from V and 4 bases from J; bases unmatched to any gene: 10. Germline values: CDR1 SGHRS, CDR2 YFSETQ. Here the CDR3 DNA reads TGCGCCAGCAGCTTGCTAGCGGGAGTTGGCCCGGGCACCGGGGAGCTGTTTTTT. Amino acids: CASSLLAGVGPGTGELFF.

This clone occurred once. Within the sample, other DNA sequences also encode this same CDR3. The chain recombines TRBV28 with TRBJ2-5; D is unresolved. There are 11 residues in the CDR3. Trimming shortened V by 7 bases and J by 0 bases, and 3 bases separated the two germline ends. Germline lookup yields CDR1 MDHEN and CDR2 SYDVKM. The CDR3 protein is CASTDQETQYF. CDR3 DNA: TGTGCCAGCACCGACCAAGAGACCCAGTACTTC.

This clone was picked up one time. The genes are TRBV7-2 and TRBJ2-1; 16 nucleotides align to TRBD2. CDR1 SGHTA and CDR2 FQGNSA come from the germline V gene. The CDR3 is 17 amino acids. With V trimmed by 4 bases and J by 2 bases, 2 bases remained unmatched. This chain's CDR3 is CASSSGTSGRAYNEQFF. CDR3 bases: TGTGCCAGCAGCTCGGGGACTAGCGGGAGGGCCTACAATGAGCAGTTCTTC.

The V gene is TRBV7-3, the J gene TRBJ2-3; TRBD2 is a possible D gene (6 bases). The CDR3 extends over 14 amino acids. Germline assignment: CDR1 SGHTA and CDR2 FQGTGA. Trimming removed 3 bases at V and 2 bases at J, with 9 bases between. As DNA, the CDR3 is TGTGCCAGCAGCTTCGGGGGAGCCACAGATACGCAGTATTTT. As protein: CASSFGGATDTQYF.

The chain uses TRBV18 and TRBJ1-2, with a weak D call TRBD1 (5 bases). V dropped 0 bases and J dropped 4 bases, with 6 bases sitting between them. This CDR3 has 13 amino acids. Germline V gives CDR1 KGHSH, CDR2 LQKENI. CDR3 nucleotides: TGTGCCAGCTCACCACCGACAGTCTATGGCTACACCTTC. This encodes CASSPPTVYGYTF.

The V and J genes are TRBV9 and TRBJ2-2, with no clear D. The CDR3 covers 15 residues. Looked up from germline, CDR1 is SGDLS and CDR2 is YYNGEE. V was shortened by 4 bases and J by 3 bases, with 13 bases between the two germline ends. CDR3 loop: CASSYGPAYTGELFF. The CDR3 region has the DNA TGTGCCAGCAGCTACGGACCAGCCTACACCGGGGAGCTGTTTTTT. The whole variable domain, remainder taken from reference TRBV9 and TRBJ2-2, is DSGVTQTPKHLITATGQRVTLRCSPRSGDLSVYWYQQSLDQGLQFLIQYYNGEERAKGNILERFSAQQFPDLHSELNLSSLELGDSALYFCASSYGPAYTGELFFGEGSRLTVL.

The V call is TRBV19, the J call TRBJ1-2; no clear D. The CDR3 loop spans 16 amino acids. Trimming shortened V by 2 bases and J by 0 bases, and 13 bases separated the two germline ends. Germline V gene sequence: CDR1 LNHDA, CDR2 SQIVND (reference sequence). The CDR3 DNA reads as TGTGCCAGTAGTATATTTCAGTATACTACTAACTATGGCTACACCTTC. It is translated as CASSIFQYTTNYGYTF.

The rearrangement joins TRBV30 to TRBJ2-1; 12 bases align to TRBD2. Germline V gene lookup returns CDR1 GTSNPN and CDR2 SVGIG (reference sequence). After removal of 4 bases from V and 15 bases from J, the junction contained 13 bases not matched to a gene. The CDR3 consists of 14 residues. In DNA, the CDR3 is TGTGCCTGGAAACCGGGACTAGCGGGTATTGATCCGTTCTTC. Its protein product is CAWKPGLAGIDPFF.

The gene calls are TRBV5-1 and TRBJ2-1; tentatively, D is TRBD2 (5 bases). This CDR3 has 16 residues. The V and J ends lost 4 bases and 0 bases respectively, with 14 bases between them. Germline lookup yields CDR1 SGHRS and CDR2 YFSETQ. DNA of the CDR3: TGCGCCAGCAGCCCCGGCCAGGACTTCTCCTACAATGAGCAGTTCTTC. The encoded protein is CASSPGQDFSYNEQFF.

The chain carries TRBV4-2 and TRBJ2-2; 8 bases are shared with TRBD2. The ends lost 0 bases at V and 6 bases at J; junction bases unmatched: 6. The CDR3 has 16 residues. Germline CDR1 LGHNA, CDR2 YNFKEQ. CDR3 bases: TGTGCCAGCAGCCAAGATGCGGGGCGGGGGGCCGGGGAGCTGTTTTTT. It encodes CASSQDAGRGAGELFF.

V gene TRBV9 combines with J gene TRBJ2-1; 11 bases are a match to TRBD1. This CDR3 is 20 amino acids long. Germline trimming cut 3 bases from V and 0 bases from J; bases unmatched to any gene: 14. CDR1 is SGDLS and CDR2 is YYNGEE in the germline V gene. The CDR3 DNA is TGTGCCAGCAGCGCCCGGGATGGACAGGGGGCGATTAGCTCCTACAATGAGCAGTTCTTC. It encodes CASSARDGQGAISSYNEQFF.

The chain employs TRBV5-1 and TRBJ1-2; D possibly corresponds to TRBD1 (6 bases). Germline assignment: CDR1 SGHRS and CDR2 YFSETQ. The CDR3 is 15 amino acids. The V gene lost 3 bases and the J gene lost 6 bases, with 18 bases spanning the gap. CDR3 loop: CASSSGGAGVDGYTF. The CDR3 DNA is TGCGCCAGCAGCTCGGGGGGCGCAGGGGTTGATGGCTACACCTTC.

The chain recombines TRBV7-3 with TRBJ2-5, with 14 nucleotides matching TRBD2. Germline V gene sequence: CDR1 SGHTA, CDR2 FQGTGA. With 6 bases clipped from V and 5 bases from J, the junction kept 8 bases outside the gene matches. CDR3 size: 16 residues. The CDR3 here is CASSWGTSGSKETQYF. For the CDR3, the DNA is TGTGCCAGCAGTTGGGGGACTAGCGGGAGTAAGGAGACCCAGTACTTC.

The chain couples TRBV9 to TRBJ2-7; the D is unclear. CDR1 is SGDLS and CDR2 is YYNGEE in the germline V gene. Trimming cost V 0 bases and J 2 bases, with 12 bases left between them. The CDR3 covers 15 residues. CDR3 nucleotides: TGTGCCAGCAGCGTAGACGTCAGGCCTACCTACGAGCAGTACTTC. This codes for CASSVDVRPTYEQYF.

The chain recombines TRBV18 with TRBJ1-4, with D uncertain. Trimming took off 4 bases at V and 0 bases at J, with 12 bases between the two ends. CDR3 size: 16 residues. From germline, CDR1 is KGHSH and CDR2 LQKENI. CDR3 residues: CASSLMTRSTNEKLFF. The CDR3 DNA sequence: TGTGCCAGCTCACTAATGACCAGATCAACTAATGAAAAACTGTTTTTT.

The chain's CDR3 is CASTQQGVSYEQYF. CDR3 nucleotide sequence: TGTGCCAGCACCCAACAGGGGGTCTCCTACGAGCAGTACTTC. The chain couples TRBV2 to TRBJ2-7; 8 nucleotides line up with TRBD1. V lost 7 bases, J lost 0 bases, and 5 bases stayed unmatched. The CDR3 is 14 residues long. Germline V gives CDR1 SNHLY, CDR2 FYNNEI.

CDR3 in amino acids: CASSLGRGGGQPQHF. The CDR3 DNA reads as TGTGCCAGCAGCTTAGGACGGGGCGGGGGGCAGCCCCAGCATTTT. The chain combines TRBV7-8 with TRBJ1-5; tentatively, D is TRBD1 (5 bases). V lost 1 base to trimming and J lost 7 bases, with 14 bases between them. The germline V gene encodes CDR1 SGHVS and CDR2 FQNEAQ. This CDR3 region has 15 residues. Based on the CDR3 plus reference TRBV7-8 and TRBJ1-5, the full variable domain is GAGVSQSPRYKVAKRGQDVALRCDPISGHVSLFWYQQALGQGPEFLTYFQNEAQLDKSGLPSDRFFAERPEGSVSTLKIQRTQQEDSAVYLCASSLGRGGGQPQHFGDGTRLSIL.

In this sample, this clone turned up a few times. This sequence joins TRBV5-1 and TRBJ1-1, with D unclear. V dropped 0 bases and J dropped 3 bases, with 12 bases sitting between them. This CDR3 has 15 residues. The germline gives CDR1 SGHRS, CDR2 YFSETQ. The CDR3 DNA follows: TGCGCCAGCAGCTTGGCTGAACTTCTAGACACTGAAGCTTTCTTT. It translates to CASSLAELLDTEAFF.

CDR3 amino acids: CASRPTSGSWNEQFF. CDR3 coding DNA: TGCGCCAGCAGACCGACTAGCGGGAGCTGGAATGAGCAGTTCTTC. The J gene is TRBJ2-1, the V gene TRBV4-1; TRBD2 aligns across 12 bases. There are 15 residues in the CDR3. With 6 bases clipped from V and 7 bases from J, the junction kept 7 bases outside the gene matches. Per the germline V gene, CDR1 is MGHRA and CDR2 is YSYEKL.

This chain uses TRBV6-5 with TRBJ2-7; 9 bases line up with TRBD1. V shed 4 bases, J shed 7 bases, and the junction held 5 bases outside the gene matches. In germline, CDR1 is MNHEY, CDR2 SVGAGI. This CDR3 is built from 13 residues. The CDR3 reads CASSLGTGLEQYF. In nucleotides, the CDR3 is TGTGCCAGCAGTTTGGGGACAGGGCTGGAGCAGTACTTC.

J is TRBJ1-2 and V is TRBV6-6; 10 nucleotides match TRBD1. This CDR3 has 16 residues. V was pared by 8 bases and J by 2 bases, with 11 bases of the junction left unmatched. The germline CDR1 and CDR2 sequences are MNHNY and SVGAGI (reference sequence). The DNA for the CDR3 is TGTGCCAGCCGAAGGGACAGGGGTTATGGAAACTATGGCTACACCTTC. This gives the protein CASRRDRGYGNYGYTF.